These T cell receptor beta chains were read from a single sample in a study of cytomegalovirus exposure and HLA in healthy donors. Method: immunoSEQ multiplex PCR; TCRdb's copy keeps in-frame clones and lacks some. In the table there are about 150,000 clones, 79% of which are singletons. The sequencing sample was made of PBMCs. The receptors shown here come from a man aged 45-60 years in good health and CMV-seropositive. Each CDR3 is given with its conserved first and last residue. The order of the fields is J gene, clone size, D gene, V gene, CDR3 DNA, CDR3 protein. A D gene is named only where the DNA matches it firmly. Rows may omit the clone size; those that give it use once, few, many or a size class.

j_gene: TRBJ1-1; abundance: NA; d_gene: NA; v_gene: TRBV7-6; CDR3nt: TGTGCCAGCAGCTCGGGGGTCACTGAAGCTTTCTTT; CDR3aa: CASSSGVTEAFF
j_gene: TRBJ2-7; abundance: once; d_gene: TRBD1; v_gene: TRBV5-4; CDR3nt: TGTGCCAGCAGCTCGGGACAGGACGCCTACGAGCAGTACTTC; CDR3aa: CASSSGQDAYEQYF
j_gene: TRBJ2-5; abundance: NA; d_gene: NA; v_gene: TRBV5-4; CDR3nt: TGTGCCAGCAGCTTTAGGGCAGGGCAAGAGACCCAGTACTTC; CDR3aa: CASSFRAGQETQYF
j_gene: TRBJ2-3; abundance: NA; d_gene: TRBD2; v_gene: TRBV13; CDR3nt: TGTGCCAGCAGCTGGGGACTAGCGGGAGGGCCTTATACGCAGTATTTT; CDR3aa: CASSWGLAGGPYTQYF
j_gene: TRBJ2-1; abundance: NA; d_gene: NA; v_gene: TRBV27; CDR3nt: TGTGCCAGCCGCTCGGCGACAGCGCAGTTCTTC; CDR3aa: CASRSATAQFF
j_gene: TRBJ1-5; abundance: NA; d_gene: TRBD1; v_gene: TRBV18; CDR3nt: TGTGCCAGCTCACCGCGTACAGGGGTTCAGCCCCAGCACTTT; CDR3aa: CASSPRTGVQPQHF
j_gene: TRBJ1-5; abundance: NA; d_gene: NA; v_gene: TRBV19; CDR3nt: TGTGCCAGTAGTATATCGCAAGGGGGAACTCAGCCCCAGCATTTT; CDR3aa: CASSISQGGTQPQHF
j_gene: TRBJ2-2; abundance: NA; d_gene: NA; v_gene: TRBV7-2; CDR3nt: TGTGCCAGCACCCCAGACACCGGGGAGCTGTTTTTT; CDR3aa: CASTPDTGELFF
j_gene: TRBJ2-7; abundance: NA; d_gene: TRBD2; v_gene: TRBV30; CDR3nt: TGTGCCTGGAGCCGGGAGGGAAGCTCCTACGAGCAGTACTTC; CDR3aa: CAWSREGSSYEQYF
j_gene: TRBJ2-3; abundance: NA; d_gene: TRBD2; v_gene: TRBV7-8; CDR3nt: TGTGCCAGCAGCTTAGGGGGTGGCGGGAGGGCCCCAGATACGCAGTATTTT; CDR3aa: CASSLGGGGRAPDTQYF
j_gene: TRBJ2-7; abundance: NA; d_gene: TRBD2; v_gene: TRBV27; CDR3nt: TGTGCCAGCAGACAAGAGGGGACTATCCTCTTC; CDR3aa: CASRQEGTILF
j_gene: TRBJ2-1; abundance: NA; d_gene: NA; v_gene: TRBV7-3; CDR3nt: TGTGCCAGCAGCTTAACTCCCGGCAATGAGCAGTTCTTC; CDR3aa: CASSLTPGNEQFF
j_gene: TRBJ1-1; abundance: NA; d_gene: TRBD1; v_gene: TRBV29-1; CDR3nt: TGCAGCGTTGACGGACAGGGGAAGTGGACTGAAGCTTTCTTT; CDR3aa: CSVDGQGKWTEAFF
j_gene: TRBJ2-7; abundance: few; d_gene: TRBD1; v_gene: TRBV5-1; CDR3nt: TGCGCCAGCAGCTTAAGGACAGGGGTTTCCTACGAGCAGTACTTC; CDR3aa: CASSLRTGVSYEQYF
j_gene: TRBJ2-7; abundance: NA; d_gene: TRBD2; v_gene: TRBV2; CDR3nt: TGTGCCAGTTGGACTAGCGGCTCCTACGAGCAGTACTTC; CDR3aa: CASWTSGSYEQYF
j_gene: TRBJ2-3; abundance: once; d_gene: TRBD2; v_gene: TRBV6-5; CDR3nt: TGTGCCAGCAGACTTAGCGGGGCTAGCACAGATACGCAGTATTTT; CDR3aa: CASRLSGASTDTQYF
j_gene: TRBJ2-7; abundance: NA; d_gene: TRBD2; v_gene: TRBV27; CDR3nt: TGTGCCAGCAGTTTATTAGCTAGCGGGAGGCTTAACGAGCAGTACTTC; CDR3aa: CASSLLASGRLNEQYF
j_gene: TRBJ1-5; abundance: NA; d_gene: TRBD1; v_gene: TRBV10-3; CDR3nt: TGTGCCATCAGTGAAGGGACAGGGAGACCCGGTCAGCCCCAGCATTTT; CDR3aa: CAISEGTGRPGQPQHF
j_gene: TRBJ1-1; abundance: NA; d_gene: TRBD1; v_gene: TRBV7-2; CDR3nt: TGTGCCAGCAGAATAGCCTCCGGGACAGCCCCCGTTGAAGCTTTCTTT; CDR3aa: CASRIASGTAPVEAFF
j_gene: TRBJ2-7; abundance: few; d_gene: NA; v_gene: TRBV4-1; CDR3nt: TGCGCCAGCAGCCAAGCCCGGTTCTACGAGCAGTACTTC; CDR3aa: CASSQARFYEQYF
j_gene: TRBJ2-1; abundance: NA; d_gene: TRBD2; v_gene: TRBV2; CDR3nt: TGTGCCAGCTTAGCGGGAATAAACCACAATGAGCAGTTCTTC; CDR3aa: CASLAGINHNEQFF
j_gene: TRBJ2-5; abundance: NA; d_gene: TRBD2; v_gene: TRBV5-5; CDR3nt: TGTGCCAGCAGCTTAGTGGGAGGGCAAGAGACCCAGTACTTC; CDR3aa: CASSLVGGQETQYF
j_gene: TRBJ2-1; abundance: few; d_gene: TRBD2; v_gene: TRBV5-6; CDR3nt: TGTGCCAGCAGCGCCGGGGGGGGTCGATTCTTTAGCTCCTACAATGAGCAGTTCTTC; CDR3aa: CASSAGGGRFFSSYNEQFF
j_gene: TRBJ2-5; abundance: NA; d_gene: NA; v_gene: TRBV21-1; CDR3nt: TGTGCCAGCAGCGAGGGACAGGTCCGGACCCAGTACTTC; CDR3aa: CASSEGQVRTQYF
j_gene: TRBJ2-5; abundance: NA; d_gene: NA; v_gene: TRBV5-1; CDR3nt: TGCGCCAGCCACCCGGGGGGCGGCCAAGAGACCCAGTACTTC; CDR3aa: CASHPGGGQETQYF
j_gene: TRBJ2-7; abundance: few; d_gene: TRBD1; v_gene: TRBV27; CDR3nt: TGTGCCAGCAGTTTATCTTCCGGGGACAGTGCCTACGAGCAGTACTTC; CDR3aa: CASSLSSGDSAYEQYF